This T cell receptor beta chain was identified in a study of response to subunit inactivated influenza vaccine. This clonotype was detected many times. MiXCR, applied by TCRdb to the RT-PCR reads, yields one record per CDR3 protein. This table has 650,000 to 800,000 distinct CDR3 sequences, about 14% appearing once. Per the germline V gene, CDR1 is SGHTA and CDR2 is FQGNSA. The CDR3 runs 15 residues. The V gene end was trimmed by 2 bases and the J gene end by 6 bases; junction bases not matched to a gene: 4. This sequence originates from a man aged 45 to 65 who received an inactivated influenza vaccine. The specimen was PBMCs from blood, collected less than 15 days before vaccination. V is TRBV7-2 and J is TRBJ1-6; 7 bases map to TRBD1. Written as DNA, the CDR3 is TGTGCCAGCAGCTTAAGGCAGGGGGGTAATTCACCCCTCCACTTT. Amino acids: CASSLRQGGNSPLHF. Together with reference TRBV7-2 and TRBJ1-6, the CDR3 gives the full variable domain: GAGVSQSPSNKVTEKGKDVELRCDPISGHTALYWYRQSLGQGLEFLIYFQGNSAPDKSGLPSDRFSAERTGGSVSTLTIQRTQQEDSAVYLCASSLRQGGNSPLHFGNGTRLTVT.